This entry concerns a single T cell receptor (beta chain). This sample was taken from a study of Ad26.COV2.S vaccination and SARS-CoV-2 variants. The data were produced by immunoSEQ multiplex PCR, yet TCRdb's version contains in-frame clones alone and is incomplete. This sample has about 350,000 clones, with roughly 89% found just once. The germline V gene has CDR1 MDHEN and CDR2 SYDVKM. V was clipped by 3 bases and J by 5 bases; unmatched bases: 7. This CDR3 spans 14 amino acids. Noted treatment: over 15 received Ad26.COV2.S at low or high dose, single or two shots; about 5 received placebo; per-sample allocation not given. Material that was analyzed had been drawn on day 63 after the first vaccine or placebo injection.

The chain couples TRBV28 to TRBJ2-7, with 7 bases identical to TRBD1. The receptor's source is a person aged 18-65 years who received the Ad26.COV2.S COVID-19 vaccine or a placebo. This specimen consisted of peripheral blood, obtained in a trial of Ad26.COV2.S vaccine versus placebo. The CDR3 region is CASSFPGQTNEQYF. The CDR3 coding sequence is TGTGCCAGCAGTTTCCCGGGACAGACGAACGAGCAGTACTTC. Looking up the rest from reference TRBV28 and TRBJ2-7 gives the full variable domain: DVKVTQSSRYLVKRTGEKVFLECVQDMDHENMFWYRQDPGLGLRLIYFSYDVKMKEKGDIPEGYSVSREKKERFSLILESASTNQTSMYLCASSFPGQTNEQYFGPGTRLTVT.